This T cell receptor (beta chain) derives from a study of chemoradiotherapy in HPV16-positive cancers. Across the whole study: Candidate HPV-specific T-cell clones and common TCR motifs came from functional assays in two HPV16-positive patients. Broader study findings: Non-HPV-specific T cells did not expand in tumors during treatment, whereas candidate HPV-specific clones and E7-related motifs did. For HPV16-positive patients, expanding HPV-responsive T cells associated with longer recurrence-free survival.

The CDR3 covers 19 residues. Unmatched junction bases numbered 12, after V lost 4 bases and J lost 0 bases. Details on this clone: Its antigen remains unknown.

Over chemoradiotherapy, repertoires were sampled more than once. Data came from immunoSEQ multiplex PCR; TCRdb stores just in-frame clones and leaves some out. Of roughly 12,000 clones in the sample, about two thirds were seen once. The chain carries TRBV23-1 and TRBJ2-1; 10 nucleotides agree with TRBD1. TRBV23-1 is marked as an open reading frame, function uncertain. The origin of this receptor is a human donor with HPV-associated anogenital cancer. This specimen was taken from a patient who underwent chemoradiotherapy. The CDR3 DNA sequence: TGCGCCAGCAGTCGCCCCGGGACAGGGGTAACTCACTCCTACAATGAGCAGTTCTTC. Translation: CASSRPGTGVTHSYNEQFF.